Listed here is a single T cell receptor beta chain. The CDR3 is 16 residues long. V lost 7 bases and J lost 9; bases outside the gene matches: 18. Germline V gene sequence: CDR1 SGHTA, CDR2 FQGNSA. The data derive from a study of CD8+ T cells in alopecia areata. Overall study: Twice daily, treated patients received 5 to 10 mg of oral tofacitinib.

As part of sample collection, lesional scalp punch biopsies and peripheral blood were taken from alopecia areata patients. Starting from PBMCs, sorting isolated CD4+ and CD8+ T cells. Reverse transcription of extracted RNA yielded cDNA, which provided the sequencing template. Libraries were prepared by immunoSEQ multiplex PCR; TCRdb keeps only in-frame clonotypes and omits some of them. The sample records around 200,000 clones, almost 65% being singletons. This sequence joins TRBV7-2 and TRBJ2-1, with 7 nucleotides matching TRBD1. This receptor was identified in a human donor with alopecia areata. The sequencing here drew on CD4+ T cells sorted from blood, taken at week 0. CDR3 protein: CASTKMSGQTLGEQFF. The CDR3 DNA is TGTGCCAGCACCAAGATGTCGGGACAGACACTAGGTGAGCAGTTCTTC.